A selection of T cell receptor beta chains follows, all from one sample in a study of blood T cells in healthy people across ages. TCRdb re-called the 5' RACE reads with MiXCR, one entry per CDR3 protein. This sample carries over a million distinct CDR3 sequences, approximately 43% of them seen once, and the ten largest clones take about 4.1%. Sequenced: blood. All receptors derive from a woman aged 18-29 years in good health. CDR3s leave out the opening cysteine and the closing phenylalanine or tryptophan. Fields, in order: V gene, D gene, J gene, clone size, CDR3 protein. The D gene is left open where the match is weak. Only some rows state a clone size, as once, few, many or a class for expanded clones.

V: TRBV29-1; D: NA; J: TRBJ2-1; size: many; CDR3: SVEGRGTYNEQF
V: TRBV12-3/TRBV12-4; D: NA; J: TRBJ2-5; size: few; CDR3: ASSLARQPQETQY
V: TRBV12-5; D: NA; J: TRBJ2-5; size: NA; CDR3: ASGLVPRQETQY
V: TRBV20-1; D: NA; J: TRBJ1-2; size: NA; CDR3: SALLGSNYGYT
V: TRBV5-1; D: TRBD2; J: TRBJ2-1; size: few; CDR3: ASSRTSGRLFYNEQF
V: TRBV10-2; D: TRBD2; J: TRBJ2-7; size: once; CDR3: ARSSGGQYNEQY
V: TRBV20-1; D: NA; J: TRBJ1-2; size: few; CDR3: SPRGNYGYT
V: TRBV7-2; D: NA; J: TRBJ2-2; size: few; CDR3: ASSLYRSNTGELF
V: TRBV10-2; D: NA; J: TRBJ2-3; size: NA; CDR3: ASSDGPRVTDTQY
V: TRBV7-9; D: NA; J: TRBJ2-4; size: NA; CDR3: ASSPPQGRVSEQY
V: TRBV4-2; D: NA; J: TRBJ2-5; size: few; CDR3: ASSQVAGSSAPGQETQY
V: TRBV27; D: NA; J: TRBJ2-2; size: NA; CDR3: ASSVRGGNTGELF